This paragraph reports one T cell receptor beta chain. The antigen remains undetermined. Assay used: immunoSEQ multiplex PCR; TCRdb lists only in-frame clones, some missing. The sample lists 13,000 or so clones, around two thirds seen once, with 1.2% in the top ten. Sorted subsets were CFSE-labeled and cultured approximately 5 days with allogeneic dendritic cells. The entry originates in a study of regulatory dendritic cells for organ transplantation. Study conclusions and caveats: Regulatory dendritic cells appeared to expand memory CD8+ clones less than mature ones. Memory T cells were less diverse than naive, with memory CD8+ most oligoclonal.

V lost 3 bases, J lost 2 bases, and 6 bases stayed unmatched. Germline values: CDR1 ENHRY, CDR2 SYGVKD. This CDR3 region has 18 residues. This sequence was found in a human donor in good health. This chain connects TRBV10-3 to TRBJ2-6; 11 bases match TRBD1. Source material: naive CD8+ T cells from blood cultured with dendritic cells. The subset denotes: CD45RA+ naive T cells. DNA of the CDR3: TGTGCCATCAGTGACCCGGACAGGGGGCAGGCTGGGGCCAACGTCCTGACTTTC. It translates to CAISDPDRGQAGANVLTF.